These 30 T cell receptor beta chains share one sample of origin, sequenced in a study of T-cell memory formation after mild COVID-19. TCRdb independently ran MiXCR on the 5' RACE reads; one entry per CDR3 protein. Of a few hundred thousand distinct CDR3 sequences in the sample, 25% were seen once. The sample was PBMCs or a T cell subset sorted from them (not recorded which). The receptors here all came from an adult woman who had mild COVID-19 (a few samples of this study predate the infection). Cell type and time point are not known.

This clonotype has ten or more counts. The chain joins TRBV3-1 to TRBJ2-5, with 12 bases matching TRBD2. This CDR3 contains 14 residues. Germline CDR1 is LGHDT and CDR2 is YNNKEL (reference sequence). Trimming cost V 4 bases and J 5 bases; bases outside gene matches: 2. CDR3 sequence reads: CASSPGTSGETQYF. CDR3 bases: TGTGCCAGCAGCCCAGGGACTAGCGGGGAGACCCAGTACTTC.

The chain employs TRBV11-1 and TRBJ2-2, with TRBD1 as a possible D gene (6 bases). V lost 5 bases to trimming and J lost 5 bases, with 12 bases between them. The CDR3 extends over 14 amino acids. Germline V CDR1 and CDR2: SGHAT, FQDESV (reference sequence). The CDR3 here is CASSPWGQTGELFF. The CDR3 DNA reads TGTGCCAGCAGCCCTTGGGGACAAACCGGGGAGCTGTTTTTT.

This clonotype turned up a few times. The V gene is TRBV10-3, the J gene TRBJ2-7; the D is unclear. CDR1 is ENHRY, CDR2 SYGVKD, per germline. The germline V and J ends were trimmed by 0 bases and 4 bases, with 7 bases remaining between them. The CDR3 consists of 13 residues. CDR3 sequence (DNA): TGTGCCATCAGTGAGTCTGGTGGATACGAGCAGTACTTC. Translated, it gives CAISESGGYEQYF.

This clonotype came up a few times. This rearrangement joins TRBV29-1 to TRBJ2-1, with 12 nucleotides matching TRBD2. Germline trimming cut 1 base from V and 0 bases from J; bases unmatched to any gene: 4. The CDR3 has 17 residues. Germline V gene lookup returns CDR1 SQVTM and CDR2 ANQGSEA. CDR3 coding DNA: TGCAGCGTTGAAGGGACTAGCGGGGTTAGCTCCTACAATGAGCAGTTCTTC. It specifies CSVEGTSGVSSYNEQFF.

There are a few counts of this clonotype. The V gene is TRBV5-1, the J gene TRBJ2-3; 9 nucleotides line up with TRBD2. V lost 1 base, J lost 4 bases, and 10 bases stayed unmatched. CDR3 length: 17 amino acids. Germline V gives CDR1 SGHRS, CDR2 YFSETQ. The CDR3 DNA is TGCGCCAGCAGCTTGAACCCGACTAGCGGTGGAGCAGATACGCAGTATTTT. It codes for CASSLNPTSGGADTQYF. Filled out from reference TRBV5-1 and TRBJ2-3, the complete variable domain reads KAGVTQTPRYLIKTRGQQVTLSCSPISGHRSVSWYQQTPGQGLQFLFEYFSETQRNKGNFPGRFSGRQFSNSRSEMNVSTLELGDSALYLCASSLNPTSGGADTQYFGPGTRLTVL.

This clonotype was recorded a few times. The J gene is TRBJ1-2, the V gene TRBV12-3 or TRBV12-4; D possibly corresponds to TRBD1 (6 bases). Deletions cut 5 bases from V and 8 bases from J, with 18 bases between. This CDR3 region has 14 residues. The CDR3 sequence: CASSPMVGRGGYTF. The CDR3 DNA is TGTGCCAGCAGTCCGATGGTGGGCAGGGGAGGCTACACCTTC.

This clonotype has a handful of counts. CDR3 DNA: TGTGCCAGCAGTTTTGGGGGAAACGGGGAGCTGTTTTTT. It encodes CASSFGGNGELFF. J is TRBJ2-2 and V is TRBV12-3 or TRBV12-4; D tentatively reads TRBD1 or TRBD2 (5 bases each). The V and J ends lost 3 bases and 7 bases respectively, with 9 bases between them. This CDR3 spans 13 amino acids.

The chain has TRBV5-4 and TRBJ2-5, with D tentatively TRBD1 (6 bases). Germline CDR1 is SGHNT and CDR2 is YYREEE (reference sequence). The CDR3 has 16 amino acids. V was cut by 3 bases and J by 5 bases, with 20 bases left in between. This CDR3 is CASSSWTEKGKETQYF. The CDR3 bases are TGTGCCAGCAGCTCATGGACAGAAAAGGGGAAGGAGACCCAGTACTTC. The entire variable domain, with the rest obtained from reference TRBV5-4 and TRBJ2-5, is as follows: ETGVTQSPTHLIKTRGQQVTLRCSSQSGHNTVSWYQQALGQGPQFIFQYYREEENGRGNFPPRFSGLQFPNYSSELNVNALELDDSALYLCASSSWTEKGKETQYFGPGTRLLVL.

This clonotype turned up a few times. The rearrangement joins TRBV29-1 to TRBJ1-1; D is uncertain. CDR1 is SQVTM and CDR2 is ANQGSEA in the germline V gene. CDR3 length: 10 amino acids. V was cut by 2 bases and J by 4 bases, with 2 bases left in between. CDR3 amino acids: CSVEITEAFF. The DNA of the CDR3 is TGCAGCGTTGAAATCACTGAAGCTTTCTTT.

The CDR3 DNA reads as TGTGCCAGCATAAGTAACACTGAAGCTTTCTTT. Protein: CASISNTEAFF. V gene TRBV25-1 combines with J gene TRBJ1-1; no clear D. CDR1 MGHDK and CDR2 SYGVNS come from the germline V gene. Trimming cost V 7 bases and J 2 bases, with 5 bases left between them. This CDR3 comprises 11 residues.

The chain recombines TRBV5-1 with TRBJ2-7; D gene uncertain. This CDR3 is 13 amino acids long. The V end was cut by 4 bases, the J end by 3 bases, with 11 bases between. The germline V gene has CDR1 SGHRS and CDR2 YFSETQ. In nucleotides, the CDR3 is TGCGCCAGCAGCCTAGACGAAGTCTACGAGCAGTACTTC. This sequence encodes CASSLDEVYEQYF.

CDR3 sequence reads: CASSAGSAPGELFF. CDR3 DNA: TGCGCCAGCAGCGCCGGATCCGCGCCCGGGGAGCTGTTTTTT. The J gene is TRBJ2-2, the V gene TRBV5-1; D unresolved. Deletions cut 4 bases from V and 6 bases from J, with 13 bases between. The CDR3 length is 14 residues. In germline, CDR1 is SGHRS, CDR2 YFSETQ.

This clonotype showed up many times. This chain joins TRBV3-1 and TRBJ2-5; no reliable D call. The germline gives CDR1 LGHDT, CDR2 YNNKEL (reference sequence). This CDR3 region has 12 residues. Trimming left V 4 bases short and J 1 base short, with 4 bases between. The DNA for the CDR3 is TGTGCCAGCAGCCGAGTCCAAGAGACCCAGTACTTC. Residues: CASSRVQETQYF.

V usage is TRBV15 and J usage is TRBJ1-1; no definite D call. The V end lost 0 bases, the J end lost 0 bases, and 11 bases lay between the germline ends. Germline values: CDR1 LNHNV, CDR2 YYDKDF (reference sequence). This CDR3 comprises 16 residues. CDR3 nucleotides: TGTGCCACCAGCAGAGAACAGTACAGCATGAACACTGAAGCTTTCTTT. It yields the protein CATSREQYSMNTEAFF.

The CDR3 DNA reads as TGTGCCAGCAGTTTAGAGCAAATCCATGAGCAGTTCTTC. Translated, it gives CASSLEQIHEQFF. This sequence joins TRBV12-3 or TRBV12-4 and TRBJ2-1, with D uncertain. The CDR3 runs 13 residues. Trimming pared 1 base from V and 8 bases from J, leaving 9 bases between.

The CDR3 sequence is CASSEGGPITTQYF. The DNA for the CDR3 is TGTGCCAGCAGTGAAGGTGGGCCCATTACTACGCAGTATTTT. V and J are TRBV2 and TRBJ2-3; no definite D call. V was shortened by 1 base and J by 8 bases, with 13 bases between the two germline ends. This CDR3 comprises 14 residues. CDR1 is SNHLY, CDR2 FYNNEI, per germline.

There are a few counts of this clonotype. The chain uses TRBV2 and TRBJ1-5; D ambiguous. The germline V gene encodes CDR1 SNHLY and CDR2 FYNNEI. Trimming removed 3 bases at V and 1 base at J, with 7 bases between. This CDR3 has 14 residues. The DNA for the CDR3 is TGTGCCAGCAGTGATGGTAACAGCAATCAGCCCCAGCATTTT. Translated: CASSDGNSNQPQHF.

This clonotype appeared a few times. The V gene is TRBV11-2, the J gene TRBJ2-5; 11 nucleotides line up with TRBD2. V lost 5 bases to trimming and J lost 5 bases; unmatched junction nucleotides: 13. CDR1 SGHAT and CDR2 FQNNGV come from the germline V gene. The CDR3 consists of 17 residues. In DNA, the CDR3 is TGTGCCAGCAGCCAAATCGGGACTAGCGGTTACTTCGAGACCCAGTACTTC. Translated, it gives CASSQIGTSGYFETQYF.

J is TRBJ2-1 and V is TRBV12-3 or TRBV12-4; D gene unclear. The CDR3 totals 15 residues. V lost 8 bases to trimming and J lost 2 bases, with 16 bases between them. The CDR3 loop reads CASRRADTPYNEQFF. DNA for the CDR3: TGTGCCAGCCGAAGGGCAGATACCCCCTACAATGAGCAGTTCTTC.

The sample holds a few counts of this clonotype. The chain links TRBV29-1 to TRBJ1-2, with TRBD1 matching 7 bases. The trim removed 5 bases at V and 4 bases at J, leaving 7 bases unmatched. CDR1 SQVTM and CDR2 ANQGSEA come from the germline V gene. The CDR3 contains 13 residues. CDR3 sequence: CSVSSTGSYGYTF. In DNA, the CDR3 is TGCAGCGTTTCCTCGACAGGGAGCTATGGCTACACCTTC.

In this sample, this clonotype turned up a few times. The chain combines TRBV4-3 with TRBJ2-5, with TRBD1 matching 7 bases. Germline CDR1 LGHNA, CDR2 YSLEER. V lost 4 bases and J lost 5; bases outside the gene matches: 13. There are 16 residues in the CDR3. The CDR3 nucleotides read TGCGCCAGCAGCCGTTCAGGGGGATCCCAATGGGAGACCCAGTACTTC. Translated: CASSRSGGSQWETQYF.

This clonotype was counted a few times. This sequence joins TRBV27 and TRBJ2-3; D unresolved. The CDR3 is 15 amino acids. V lost 3 bases, J lost 5 bases, and 15 bases lay in between. Germline V gene sequence: CDR1 MNHEY, CDR2 SMNVEV (reference sequence). The CDR3 is CASSFGYPRGDTQYF. In DNA, the CDR3 is TGTGCCAGCAGTTTCGGCTACCCGCGAGGAGATACGCAGTATTTT.

The chain is built from TRBV4-2 and TRBJ2-5; 8 bases agree with TRBD2. V lost 4 bases and J lost 2; bases outside the gene matches: 18. This CDR3 is 19 amino acids long. Germline lookup yields CDR1 LGHNA and CDR2 YNFKEQ. CDR3 DNA: TGTGCCAGCAGCCCCCAAGTGGCCCGGGCTAGCGGGTTGCAAGAGACCCAGTACTTC. Translating it yields CASSPQVARASGLQETQYF.

The J gene is TRBJ1-2, the V gene TRBV12-3 or TRBV12-4; maybe TRBD1 (6 bases). The CDR3 contains 15 residues. The germline V and J ends were trimmed by 5 bases and 8 bases, with 21 bases remaining between them. CDR3: CASSLAGTPLVGYTF. The CDR3 DNA follows: TGTGCCAGCAGTCTGGCCGGGACACCTCTGGTCGGCTACACCTTC.

Worth noting for this clonotype: One junction end disagrees with the germline gene, perhaps due to a read error. The chain couples TRBV7-2 to TRBJ2-7; D gene uncertain. The CDR3 runs 13 residues. Germline assignment: CDR1 SGHTA and CDR2 FQGNSA. The chain's CDR3 is CAGSRLSSYEQYF. The DNA of the CDR3 is TGTGCCGGCAGTCGTCTCAGTTCCTACGAGCAGTACTTC. Using reference TRBV7-2 and TRBJ2-7 for the parts outside the CDR3, the full variable domain is GAGVSQSPSNKVTEKGKDVELRCDPISGHTALYWYRQSLGQGLEFLIYFQGNSAPDKSGLPSDRFSAERTGGSVSTLTIQRTQQEDSAVYLCAGSRLSSYEQYFGPGTRLTVT.

In its sample, this clonotype was seen once. V usage is TRBV5-6 and J usage is TRBJ1-6; D unclear. With 2 bases removed from V and 5 bases from J, the gap between germline ends came to 11 bases. CDR3 length: 15 residues. Germline CDR1 SGHDT, CDR2 YYEEEE. Here the CDR3 reads CASSFTPGNNSPLHF. The CDR3 nucleotides are TGTGCCAGCAGCTTTACTCCGGGGAATAATTCACCCCTCCACTTT.

This clonotype was counted only a few times. This sequence joins TRBV20-1 and TRBJ1-5, with TRBD1 identical over 11 bases. V dropped 3 bases and J dropped 2; count of bases not matched to a gene: 3. Germline loops: CDR1 DFQATT, CDR2 SNEGSKA (reference sequence). The CDR3 has 15 residues. The chain's CDR3 is CSASKGQGGNQPQHF. In DNA, the CDR3 is TGCAGTGCTAGTAAGGGACAGGGGGGCAATCAGCCCCAGCATTTT.

The chain combines TRBV7-2 with TRBJ1-2; no definite D call. Germline assignment: CDR1 SGHTA and CDR2 FQGNSA. This CDR3 is built from 14 residues. The V end was cut by 2 bases, the J end by 6 bases, with 13 bases between. CDR3: CASSLSWTFDGYTF. CDR3 DNA: TGTGCCAGCAGCTTAAGTTGGACCTTCGATGGCTACACCTTC.

This clonotype was counted a few times. The V and J genes are TRBV7-2 and TRBJ1-1, with D perhaps TRBD1 (6 bases). The CDR3 covers 13 residues. In germline, CDR1 is SGHTA, CDR2 FQGNSA. V lost 2 bases to trimming and J lost 10 bases, with 14 bases between them. CDR3 coding DNA: TGTGCCAGCAGCTTACGTGGGGAGACAGGAGCTTTCTTT. Protein product: CASSLRGETGAFF.

This clonotype was detected a few times. The chain joins TRBV7-9 to TRBJ1-5, with TRBD1 identical over 7 bases. V was pared by 1 base and J by 5 bases, with 14 bases of the junction left unmatched. From germline, CDR1 is SEHNR and CDR2 FQNEAQ (reference sequence). CDR3 size: 18 residues. The CDR3 here is CASSLGPPTGRYDQPQHF. The CDR3 DNA is TGTGCCAGCAGCTTAGGTCCCCCGACAGGGCGCTACGATCAGCCCCAGCATTTT. The entire variable domain, with the rest obtained from reference TRBV7-9 and TRBJ1-5, is as follows: DTGVSQNPRHKITKRGQNVTFRCDPISEHNRLYWYRQTLGQGPEFLTYFQNEAQLEKSRLLSDRFSAERPKGSFSTLEIQRTEQGDSAMYLCASSLGPPTGRYDQPQHFGDGTRLSIL.